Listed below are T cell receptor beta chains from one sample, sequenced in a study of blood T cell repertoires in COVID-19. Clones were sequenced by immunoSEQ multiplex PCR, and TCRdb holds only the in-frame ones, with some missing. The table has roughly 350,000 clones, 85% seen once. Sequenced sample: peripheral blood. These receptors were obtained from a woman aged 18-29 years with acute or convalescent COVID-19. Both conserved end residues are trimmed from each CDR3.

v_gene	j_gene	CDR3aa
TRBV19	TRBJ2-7	ASSIGGGRGTYEQY
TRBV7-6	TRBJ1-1	ASSLGQNTEAF
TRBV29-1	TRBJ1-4	SVEDRTGGNEKLF
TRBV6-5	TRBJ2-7	ASRSPSSYEQY
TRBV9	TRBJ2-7	ASSPAPGSSYEQY
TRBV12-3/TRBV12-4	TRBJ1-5	ASTSGLQPQH
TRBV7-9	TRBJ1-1	ASSLTGLTEAF
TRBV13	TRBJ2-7	ASSSTGTGVNEQY
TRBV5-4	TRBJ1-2	ASSPVVTGNVGDEYGYT
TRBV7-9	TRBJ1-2	ASSLGGEVYGYT
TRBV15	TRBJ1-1	ATSRDRANTEAF
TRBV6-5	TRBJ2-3	ASSATSGGTDTQY
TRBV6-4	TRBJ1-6	ASRNTIYFPPDTPLH
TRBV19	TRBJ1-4	ASSILGTGVEKLF
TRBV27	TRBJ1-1	ASSLTPQVTEAF
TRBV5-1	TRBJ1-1	ASSVRAPNTEAF
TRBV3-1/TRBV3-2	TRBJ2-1	ASSFGTSGRVGQF
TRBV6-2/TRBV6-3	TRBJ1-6	ASSLGTVYNSPLH
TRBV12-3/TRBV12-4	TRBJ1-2	ASSSTGNYGYT
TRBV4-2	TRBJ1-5	ASSLDRYQPQH
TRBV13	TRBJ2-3	ASSVTSGEADTQY
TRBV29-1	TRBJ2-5	SVEEGAPASCQY
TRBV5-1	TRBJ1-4	ASSTQGGTNEKLF
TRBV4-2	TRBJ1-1	ASSGEIQGTEAF
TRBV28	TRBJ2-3	ASSPGGADTQY